The T cell receptor beta chain described here comes from a study of T cell responses to AZD1222 COVID-19 vaccine. Notes on the study in general: Epitopes outside B.1.351 and B.1.1.7 mutated regions reportedly drew nearly half of spike TCRs. It should be noted that donors were predominantly white British and more often female, and clonal diversity was possibly underestimated.

TCRdb keeps only in-frame clones here, not all; method: immunoSEQ multiplex PCR. The sample includes under 200,000 clones, approximately 93% seen only once; the top ten take 3.5% to 4.5%. A word on this clone: What it recognizes is unknown.

The specimen comprised peripheral blood, sampled on day 0 of AZD1222 vaccination. This TCR was recovered from an adult in good health.

CDR3: CATSRDVGEKLFF. The CDR3 DNA reads as TGTGCCACCAGCAGAGATGTTGGGGAAAAACTGTTTTTT. The chain carries TRBV15 and TRBJ1-4; D unresolved. The CDR3 is 13 residues long. Germline CDR1 LNHNV, CDR2 YYDKDF (reference sequence). V lost 0 bases and J 8 bases, leaving 7 bases between the germline ends.